These T cell receptor beta chains were read from a single sample in a study of T cell changes during pregnancy in multiple sclerosis. The repertoire was sequenced with immunoSEQ multiplex PCR; TCRdb's copy has only in-frame clones and lacks some. The data show under 60,000 clones, 85% to 95% seen once. This material consisted of CD4+ T cells from peripheral blood mononuclear cells, taken in the third trimester of pregnancy. The receptors shown here come from a female donor with multiple sclerosis, enrolled in a pregnancy study. Each CDR3 is given with its conserved first and last residue. D genes are given only for firm matches. A row's size may be missing; if present it is once, few, many or a size class.

J gene: TRBJ2-5
V gene: TRBV9
clone size: -
D gene: TRBD2
CDR3 protein: CASSPRTGTSGFLRVETQYF
CDR3 DNA: TGTGCCAGCAGCCCCCGGACTGGGACTAGCGGGTTTTTGAGGGTAGAGACCCAGTACTTC

J gene: TRBJ2-7
V gene: TRBV5-5
clone size: once
D gene: -
CDR3 protein: CASSLGQGFPYEQYF
CDR3 DNA: TGTGCCAGCAGCTTAGGGCAGGGGTTCCCCTACGAGCAGTACTTC

J gene: TRBJ2-7
V gene: TRBV18
clone size: once
D gene: TRBD1
CDR3 protein: CASSPQPGQLNEQYF
CDR3 DNA: TGTGCCAGCTCACCCCAACCGGGACAGTTAAACGAGCAGTACTTC

J gene: TRBJ1-5
V gene: TRBV19
clone size: -
D gene: -
CDR3 protein: CASMGQANQPQHF
CDR3 DNA: TGTGCCAGTATGGGTCAGGCCAATCAGCCCCAGCATTTT

J gene: TRBJ1-5
V gene: TRBV19
clone size: -
D gene: -
CDR3 protein: CASSIRQVGQPQHF
CDR3 DNA: TGTGCCAGTAGTATCAGACAGGTAGGACAGCCCCAGCATTTT

J gene: TRBJ2-1
V gene: TRBV28
clone size: -
D gene: TRBD1
CDR3 protein: CASRPPGQGEAGSYNEQFF
CDR3 DNA: TGTGCCAGCAGACCCCCTGGACAGGGAGAGGCGGGATCCTACAATGAGCAGTTCTTC

J gene: TRBJ2-7
V gene: TRBV2
clone size: -
D gene: TRBD1
CDR3 protein: CASRDSGIYEQYF
CDR3 DNA: TGTGCCAGTCGGGACAGTGGGATCTACGAGCAGTACTTC

J gene: TRBJ2-5
V gene: TRBV20-1
clone size: -
D gene: -
CDR3 protein: CSASRAETQYF
CDR3 DNA: TGCAGTGCTAGCAGGGCGGAGACCCAGTACTTC

J gene: TRBJ1-2
V gene: TRBV7-9
clone size: -
D gene: -
CDR3 protein: CASSSEREFNYGYTF
CDR3 DNA: TGTGCCAGCAGCTCGGAACGGGAGTTTAACTATGGCTACACCTTC

J gene: TRBJ1-1
V gene: TRBV28
clone size: -
D gene: -
CDR3 protein: CASSFGRAGNTEAFF
CDR3 DNA: TGTGCCAGCAGTTTTGGGCGGGCGGGGAACACTGAAGCTTTCTTT

J gene: TRBJ2-3
V gene: TRBV7-2
clone size: -
D gene: -
CDR3 protein: CASSVPGTDTQYF
CDR3 DNA: TGTGCCAGCAGCGTACCAGGGACAGATACGCAGTATTTT

J gene: TRBJ1-5
V gene: TRBV28
clone size: -
D gene: -
CDR3 protein: CASRPGFPNQPQHF
CDR3 DNA: TGTGCCAGCAGACCGGGGTTCCCCAATCAGCCCCAGCATTTT

J gene: TRBJ2-5
V gene: TRBV19
clone size: -
D gene: -
CDR3 protein: CATSFGRLQETQYF
CDR3 DNA: TGTGCCACCTCTTTTGGTCGGTTACAAGAGACCCAGTACTTC

J gene: TRBJ2-2
V gene: TRBV11-1
clone size: -
D gene: -
CDR3 protein: CASSLTRGTGELFF
CDR3 DNA: TGTGCCAGCAGCTTAACCAGGGGAACCGGGGAGCTGTTTTTT